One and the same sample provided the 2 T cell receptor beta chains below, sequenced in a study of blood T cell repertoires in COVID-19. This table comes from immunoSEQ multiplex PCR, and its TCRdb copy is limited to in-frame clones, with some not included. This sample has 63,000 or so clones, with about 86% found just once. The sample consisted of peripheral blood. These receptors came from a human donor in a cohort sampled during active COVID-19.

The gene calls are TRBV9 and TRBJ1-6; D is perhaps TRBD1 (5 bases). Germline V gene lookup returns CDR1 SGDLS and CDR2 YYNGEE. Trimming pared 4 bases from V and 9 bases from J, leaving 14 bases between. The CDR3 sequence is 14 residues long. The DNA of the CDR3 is TGTGCCAGCAGCCCACCCGGGGGAAGTTCACCCCTCCACTTT. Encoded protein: CASSPPGGSSPLHF. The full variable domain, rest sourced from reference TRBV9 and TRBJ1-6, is DSGVTQTPKHLITATGQRVTLRCSPRSGDLSVYWYQQSLDQGLQFLIQYYNGEERAKGNILERFSAQQFPDLHSELNLSSLELGDSALYFCASSPPGGSSPLHFGNGTRLTVT.

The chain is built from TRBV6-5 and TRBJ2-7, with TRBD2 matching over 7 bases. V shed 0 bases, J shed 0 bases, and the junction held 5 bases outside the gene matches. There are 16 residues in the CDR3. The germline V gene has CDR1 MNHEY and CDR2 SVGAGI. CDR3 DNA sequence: TGTGCCAGCAGTTACTCCTCTAGCGGCCACTCCTACGAGCAGTACTTC. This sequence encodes CASSYSSSGHSYEQYF.